This record looks at one TCR beta chain sequence and its context. What it binds is not known. The data were obtained in a study of molecular identifiers for immune sequencing clone quantification. Study conclusions and caveats: Jurkat TCR RNA spiked in from one cell reportedly remained identifiable amid roughly 910,000 naive cells. Clones that exceeded 20 RNA copies held over 99% of effector molecules, yet under 1% in naive cells.

Naive CD8 T cell sorting was performed on the CD8+CD4-CCR7+CD45RA+ phenotype. Each CDR3 protein gets one entry after TCRdb re-called the PCR reads with MiXCR. The sample yields under 800,000 distinct CDR3 sequences, around 25% seen once. CDR3 length equals 14 residues. Germline values: CDR1 LNHDA, CDR2 SQIVND (reference sequence). The V end was cut by 3 bases, the J end by 6 bases, with 12 bases between. This receptor was taken from a human donor in good health. Some libraries in this study had Jurkat cell RNA spiked in. Sequencing used naive CD8+ T cells from blood, with Jurkat cell RNA spiked in. Subset given: FACS-sorted CD8+CD4-CCR7+CD45RA+ naive T cells. This chain uses TRBV19 with TRBJ1-5; D is ambiguous. This CDR3 is CASSISGSGQPQHF. In DNA, the CDR3 is TGTGCCAGTAGTATCTCGGGTTCCGGTCAGCCCCAGCATTTT.